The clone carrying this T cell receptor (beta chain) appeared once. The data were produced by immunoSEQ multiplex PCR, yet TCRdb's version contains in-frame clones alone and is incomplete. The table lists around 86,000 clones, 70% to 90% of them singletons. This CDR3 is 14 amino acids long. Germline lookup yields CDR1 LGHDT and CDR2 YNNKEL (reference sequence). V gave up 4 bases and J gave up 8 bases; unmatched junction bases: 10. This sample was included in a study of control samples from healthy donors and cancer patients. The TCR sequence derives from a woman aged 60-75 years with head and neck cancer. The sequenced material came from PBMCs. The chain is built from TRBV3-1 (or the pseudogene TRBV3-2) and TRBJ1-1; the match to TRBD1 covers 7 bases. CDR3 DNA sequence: TGTGCCAGCAGCCGCCAGGGACAGCTAACCGAAGCTTTCTTT. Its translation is CASSRQGQLTEAFF.